This T cell receptor beta chain is drawn from a study of Graves' ophthalmopathy and Graves' hyperthyroidism. About the study: No ophthalmopathy within 18 months of follow-up signified stable hyperthyroidism.

The CDR3 runs to 13 residues. CDR1 SGHTA and CDR2 FQGNSA come from the germline V gene. V shed 4 bases and J shed 8 bases, with 14 bases lying between them. Clinicians diagnosed using symptoms, serum thyroxine, TRAb, thyroid ultrasound and orbital computed tomography. RNA transcripts provided the template for amplifying TCR beta CDR3 regions. First-round RT-PCR used HTBI primers; second-round multiplex PCR followed. TCRdb passed the multiplex PCR reads through MiXCR, listing each CDR3 protein once. Altogether 1 million to 1.3 million distinct CDR3 sequences are present, about two fifths being singletons, with the ten largest covering around 10%. Whole-study findings and limits: The majority of expanded thyroid clonotypes above 0.001 frequency also occurred in blood. For separating ophthalmopathy from stable hyperthyroidism, a 13-signature model gave less than 90% sensitivity and about 80% specificity.

Points on this clonotype: The target antigen is unknown.

The specimen was peripheral blood or thyroid tissue (not recorded which). The J gene is TRBJ1-2, the V gene TRBV7-2, with D perhaps matching TRBD1 (6 bases). This sequence was found in an adult man with Graves' hyperthyroidism. The CDR3, as DNA: TGTGCCAGCAGCTCCCCGGGGGCCCTCGGCTACACCTTC. This translates into CASSSPGALGYTF.